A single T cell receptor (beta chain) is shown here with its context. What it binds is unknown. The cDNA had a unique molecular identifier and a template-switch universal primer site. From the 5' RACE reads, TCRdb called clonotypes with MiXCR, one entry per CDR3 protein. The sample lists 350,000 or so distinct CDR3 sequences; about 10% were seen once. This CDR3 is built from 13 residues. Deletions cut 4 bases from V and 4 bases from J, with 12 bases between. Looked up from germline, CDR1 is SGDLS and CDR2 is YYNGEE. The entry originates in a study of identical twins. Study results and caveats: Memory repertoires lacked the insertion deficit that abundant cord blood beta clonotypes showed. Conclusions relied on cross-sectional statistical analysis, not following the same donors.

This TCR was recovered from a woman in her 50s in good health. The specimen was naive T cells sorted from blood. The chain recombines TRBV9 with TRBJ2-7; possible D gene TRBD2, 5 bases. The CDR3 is CASSPRGEYEQYF. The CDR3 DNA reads TGTGCCAGCAGCCCCCGGGGAGAGTACGAGCAGTACTTC. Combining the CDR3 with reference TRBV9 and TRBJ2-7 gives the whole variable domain DSGVTQTPKHLITATGQRVTLRCSPRSGDLSVYWYQQSLDQGLQFLIQYYNGEERAKGNILERFSAQQFPDLHSELNLSSLELGDSALYFCASSPRGEYEQYFGPGTRLTVT.